This TCR beta chain was recovered during a study of T cell responses to AZD1222 COVID-19 vaccine. The CDR3 consists of 15 residues. The V end lost 3 bases, the J end lost 6 bases, and 17 bases lay between the germline ends. Germline CDR1 is SGHTS and CDR2 is YDEGEE. Method: immunoSEQ multiplex PCR; TCRdb's copy keeps in-frame clones and lacks some. This sample has approximately 140,000 clones, with about 89% found just once. The sequence derives from an adult who received the AZD1222 COVID-19 vaccine. Sequences were derived from peripheral blood, sampled 28 days after the second AZD1222 dose. The rearrangement joins TRBV5-8 to TRBJ2-3; D could derive from TRBD1 or TRBD2 (5 bases each). CDR3 sequence reads: CASSSAWGSSDTQYF. The CDR3 bases are TGTGCCAGCAGCTCCGCGTGGGGGTCGTCCGATACGCAGTATTTT. The full variable domain, in which reference TRBV5-8 and TRBJ2-3 provide the parts outside the CDR3, is EAGVTQSPTHLIKTRGQQATLRCSPISGHTSVYWYQQALGLGLQFLLWYDEGEERNRGNFPPRFSGRQFPNYSSELNVNALELEDSALYLCASSSAWGSSDTQYFGPGTRLTVL.